These T cell receptor beta chains were read from a single sample in a study of PD-1 blockade in classical Hodgkin lymphoma. Profiled with immunoSEQ multiplex PCR; TCRdb holds only in-frame clones, not every one. Among 40,000 to 65,000 clones, roughly 80% were seen once, and the ten largest hold under 20%. The sample in question was peripheral blood mononuclear cells (PBMCs), obtained at baseline. The origin of the receptors is a human donor with classical Hodgkin lymphoma. CDR3s include the opening cysteine and the closing phenylalanine or tryptophan. Each record gives: V gene, D gene, clone size, J gene, CDR3 protein, CDR3 DNA. A D gene is named only where the DNA matches it firmly. Some rows mark clone size as missing; the rest say once, few, many or name a class of expanded clone.

>TRBV11-2|NA|NA|TRBJ2-3
CASTRDFGRPDTQYF
TGTGCCAGCACTCGGGACTTTGGACGTCCAGATACGCAGTATTTT
>TRBV7-2|NA|few|TRBJ1-2
CASSLGPTGSGYTF
TGTGCCAGCAGCTTAGGTCCTACAGGGTCTGGCTACACCTTC
>TRBV7-2|NA|NA|TRBJ2-1
CASSSRTQTYNEQFF
TGTGCCAGCAGCTCCCGGACTCAGACCTACAATGAGCAGTTCTTC
>TRBV4-1|NA|NA|TRBJ1-3
CASSHIGRGSGNTIYF
TGCGCCAGCAGCCATATCGGCCGAGGGTCTGGAAACACCATATATTTT
>TRBV6-6|NA|NA|TRBJ1-2
CASSQDSQYGYTF
TGTGCCAGCAGCCAGGACAGCCAATATGGCTACACCTTC
>TRBV29-1|NA|NA|TRBJ1-1
CSVENQVDTEAFF
TGCAGCGTTGAGAACCAGGTGGACACTGAAGCTTTCTTT
>TRBV27|TRBD2|NA|TRBJ2-3
CASSFSLAGGFSTDTQYF
TGTGCCAGCAGTTTTAGTCTAGCGGGAGGGTTTAGCACAGATACGCAGTATTTT
>TRBV5-4|NA|NA|TRBJ2-4
CASSLAGGTVKNIQYF
TGTGCCAGCAGCTTGGCCGGGGGAACAGTCAAGAACATTCAGTACTTC
>TRBV15|NA|NA|TRBJ2-3
CATSLAGTDTQYF
TGTGCCACCAGCCTTGCCGGCACAGATACGCAGTATTTT
>TRBV9|TRBD2|NA|TRBJ2-6
CASSPLAGRAGANVLTF
TGTGCCAGCAGCCCCCTAGCGGGAAGGGCGGGGGCCAACGTCCTGACTTTC
>TRBV6-1|TRBD2|few|TRBJ2-2
CASSELAGGNTGELFF
TGTGCCAGCAGTGAACTAGCGGGAGGGAACACCGGGGAGCTGTTTTTT
>TRBV5-1|NA|NA|TRBJ2-1
CASSLLGGGAASYNEQFF
TGCGCCAGCAGCTTGTTAGGGGGCGGGGCGGCCTCCTACAATGAGCAGTTCTTC
>TRBV5-1|NA|few|TRBJ1-2
CASSSRENYGYTF
TGCGCCAGCTCATCGAGAGAGAACTATGGCTACACCTTC
>TRBV7-8|NA|NA|TRBJ2-2
CASSLALRRTRRLETGELFF
TGTGCCAGCAGCTTAGCCCTAAGGCGGACCAGGAGGCTCGAGACCGGGGAGCTGTTTTTT
>TRBV7-9|NA|few|TRBJ2-7
CASSSTGGGGSYEQYF
TGTGCCAGCAGCTCCACTGGGGGCGGGGGCTCCTACGAGCAGTACTTC
>TRBV9|NA|NA|TRBJ1-1
CASSVGGFNTEAFF
TGTGCCAGCAGCGTAGGAGGGTTTAACACTGAAGCTTTCTTT
>TRBV29-1|NA|NA|TRBJ2-3
CSLEGDHSTDTQYF
TGCAGCCTCGAAGGGGACCACAGCACAGATACGCAGTATTTT
>TRBV7-2|NA|NA|TRBJ2-3
CASSEEYLRADTQYF
TGTGCCAGCAGCGAGGAGTATCTGAGGGCAGATACGCAGTATTTT
>TRBV10-1|NA|few|TRBJ2-3
CASSESSDTQYF
TGCGCCAGCAGTGAGTCGTCAGATACGCAGTATTTT
>TRBV15|TRBD1|few|TRBJ2-7
CATSRGGTGGYEQYF
TGTGCCACCAGCAGAGGAGGGACAGGGGGCTACGAGCAGTACTTC
>TRBV10-3|NA|NA|TRBJ1-5
CAISDKTGGSNQPQHF
TGTGCCATCTCTGATAAGACGGGGGGTAGCAATCAGCCCCAGCATTTT
>TRBV4-2|TRBD1|NA|TRBJ2-7
CASSQSGQGEYYEQYF
TGTGCCAGCAGCCAATCCGGACAGGGAGAATACTACGAGCAGTACTTC
>TRBV10-1|NA|once|TRBJ2-2
CASSDQNTGELFF
TGCGCCAGCAGTGACCAGAACACCGGGGAGCTGTTTTTT
>TRBV19|NA|NA|TRBJ2-7
CASSSSGANEQYF
TGTGCCAGTAGTAGTTCGGGGGCAAACGAGCAGTACTTC
>TRBV4-3|TRBD2|NA|TRBJ2-5
CASSPGTRHQETQYF
TGCGCCAGCAGCCCAGGGACTAGGCACCAAGAGACCCAGTACTTC
>TRBV10-3|NA|NA|TRBJ2-7
CAISETGLVGYYEQYF
TGTGCCATCAGTGAAACGGGACTCGTAGGATACTACGAGCAGTACTTC
>TRBV10-3|NA|NA|TRBJ1-2
CAITQGPPGDGYTF
TGTGCCATCACCCAGGGGCCGCCGGGGGACGGCTACACCTTC
>TRBV2|NA|few|TRBJ1-1
CASSGSRVLREAFF
TGTGCCAGCAGTGGTAGCAGGGTGCTGAGGGAAGCTTTCTTT
>TRBV4-3|TRBD2|NA|TRBJ2-7
CASSQGASGKYEQYF
TGCGCCAGCAGCCAAGGGGCTAGCGGAAAATACGAGCAGTACTTC
>TRBV28|NA|NA|TRBJ1-4
CASIRQHATNEKLFF
TGTGCCAGCATTAGGCAGCATGCAACTAATGAAAAACTGTTTTTT
>TRBV13|NA|NA|TRBJ1-3
CASSLAGINPGNTIYF
TGTGCCAGCAGCTTAGCCGGGATCAACCCTGGAAACACCATATATTTT